The clone carrying this T cell receptor beta chain was observed at least ten times. Its antigen is unidentified. The CDR3 totals 21 residues. The trim removed 5 bases at V and 2 bases at J, leaving 23 bases unmatched. CDR1 is SGHTA and CDR2 is FQGNSA in the germline V gene. The data were obtained in a study of T cells in Graves' hyperthyroidism and ophthalmopathy. Regarding the study as a whole: Most clonotypes expanded in the thyroid (above 0.001) were also present in blood.

TCR beta CDR3 region amplification was performed from RNA transcripts. First-round RT-PCR targeting the TCR CDR3 was performed with the HTBI primer set. TCRdb reprocessed the multiplex PCR reads via MiXCR and lists one record per CDR3 protein. The table records roughly 740,000 distinct CDR3 sequences, approximately 16% of them present only once. Sequencing was carried out using blood. The clonotype comes from a man aged 18 to 29 with Graves' hyperthyroidism. V is TRBV7-2 and J is TRBJ2-3, with TRBD2 matching 9 bases. The CDR3: CASSVLPAAGGLTTSTDTQYF. For the CDR3, the DNA is TGTGCCAGCAGCGTTCTTCCGGCAGCGGGAGGACTAACTACCTCCACAGATACGCAGTATTTT. Filled out from reference TRBV7-2 and TRBJ2-3, the complete variable domain reads GAGVSQSPSNKVTEKGKDVELRCDPISGHTALYWYRQSLGQGLEFLIYFQGNSAPDKSGLPSDRFSAERTGGSVSTLTIQRTQQEDSAVYLCASSVLPAAGGLTTSTDTQYFGPGTRLTVL.